The source of this T cell receptor (beta chain) is a study of OX40 agonist ivuxolimab in advanced cancers. In the study overall: Patients undergoing dose escalation presented with hepatocellular carcinoma, melanoma, renal cell or head and neck cancer.

Study results and caveats: Normalized T-cell clonal expansion was also low in a subset of nonresponders.

Patients with a history of autoimmune disease or on systemic immunosuppression were excluded. Samples of blood were obtained at baseline, on cycle 4 day 1, and on cycle 7 day 1. Note on this clone: The antigen remains undetermined.

The V and J ends lost 1 base and 0 bases, in that order; junction bases with no gene match: 8. The CDR3 sequence is 18 residues long. Looked up from germline, CDR1 is SGHDN and CDR2 is FVKESK. Generated by immunoSEQ multiplex PCR, the TCRdb table keeps only in-frame clones and is missing some. Of under 25,000 clones listed, 84% are singletons. V usage is TRBV14 and J usage is TRBJ1-1; 10 nucleotides line up with TRBD1. The receptor was derived from an adult with an advanced solid tumor such as melanoma, head and neck, liver or kidney cancer. Sequenced material: CD4+ or CD8+ T cells sorted from blood, taken in a trial of the OX40 agonist ivuxolimab. This CDR3 reads CASSQGTGTGEVNTEAFF. The CDR3 region has the DNA TGTGCCAGCAGCCAAGGGACCGGGACAGGGGAGGTGAACACTGAAGCTTTCTTT.